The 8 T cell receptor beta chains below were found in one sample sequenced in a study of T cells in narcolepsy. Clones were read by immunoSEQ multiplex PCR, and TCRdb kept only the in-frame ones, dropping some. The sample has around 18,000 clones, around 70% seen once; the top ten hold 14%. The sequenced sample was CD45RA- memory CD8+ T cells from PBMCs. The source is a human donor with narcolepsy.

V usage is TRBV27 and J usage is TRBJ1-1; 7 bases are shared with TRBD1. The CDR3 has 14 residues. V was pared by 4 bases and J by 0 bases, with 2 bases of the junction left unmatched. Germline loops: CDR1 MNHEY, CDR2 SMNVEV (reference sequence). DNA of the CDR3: TGTGCCAGCAGTTCCGGGACAGTGAACACTGAAGCTTTCTTT. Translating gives CASSSGTVNTEAFF.

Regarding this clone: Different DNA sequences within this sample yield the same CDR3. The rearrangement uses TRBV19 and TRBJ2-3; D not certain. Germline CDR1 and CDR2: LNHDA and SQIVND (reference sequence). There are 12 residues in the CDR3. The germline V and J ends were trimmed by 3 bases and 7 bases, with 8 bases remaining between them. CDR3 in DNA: TGTGCCAGTAGTATTGGCGGTCATACGCAGTATTTT. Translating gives CASSIGGHTQYF.

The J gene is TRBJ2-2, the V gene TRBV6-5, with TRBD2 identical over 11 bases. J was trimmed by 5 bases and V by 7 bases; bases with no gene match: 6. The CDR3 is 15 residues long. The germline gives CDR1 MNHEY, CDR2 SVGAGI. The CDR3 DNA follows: TGTGCCAGCATGGTGGTAGCGGGAGGGACCGGGGAGCTGTTTTTT. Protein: CASMVVAGGTGELFF.

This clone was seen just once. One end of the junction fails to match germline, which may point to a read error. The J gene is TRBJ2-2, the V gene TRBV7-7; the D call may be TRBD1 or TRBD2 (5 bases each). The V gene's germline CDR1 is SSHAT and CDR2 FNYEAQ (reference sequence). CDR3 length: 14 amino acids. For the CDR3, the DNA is TGTGCTAGCAGCTATGGGACCGCCACCGGGGAGCTGTTTTTT. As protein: CASSYGTATGELFF. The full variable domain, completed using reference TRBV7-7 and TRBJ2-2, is GAGVSQSPRYKVTKRGQDVTLRCDPISSHATLYWYQQALGQGPEFLTYFNYEAQPDKSGLPSDRFSAERPEGSISTLTIQRTEQRDSAMYRCASSYGTATGELFFGEGSRLTVL.

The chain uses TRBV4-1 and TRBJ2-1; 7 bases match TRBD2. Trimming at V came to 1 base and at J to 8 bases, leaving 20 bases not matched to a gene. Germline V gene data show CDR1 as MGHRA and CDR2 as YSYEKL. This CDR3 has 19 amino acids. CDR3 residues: CASSQAPGEAGSGGDEQFF. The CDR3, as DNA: TGCGCCAGCAGCCAAGCCCCGGGAGAAGCGGGATCGGGTGGTGATGAGCAGTTCTTC.

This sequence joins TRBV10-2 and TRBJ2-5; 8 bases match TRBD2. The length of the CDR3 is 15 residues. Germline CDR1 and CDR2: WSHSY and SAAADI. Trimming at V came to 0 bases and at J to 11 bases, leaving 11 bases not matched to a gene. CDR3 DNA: TGCGCCAGCAGTGAGTCGAGAGCGGGGGCTTGGGAGCAGTACTTC. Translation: CASSESRAGAWEQYF.

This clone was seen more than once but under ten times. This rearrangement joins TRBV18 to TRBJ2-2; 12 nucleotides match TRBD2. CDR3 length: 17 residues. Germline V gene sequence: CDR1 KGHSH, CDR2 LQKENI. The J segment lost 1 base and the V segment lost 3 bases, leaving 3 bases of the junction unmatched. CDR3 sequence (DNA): TGTGCCAGCTCACCCAGGACTAGCGGGATGAACACCGGGGAGCTGTTTTTT. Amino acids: CASSPRTSGMNTGELFF.

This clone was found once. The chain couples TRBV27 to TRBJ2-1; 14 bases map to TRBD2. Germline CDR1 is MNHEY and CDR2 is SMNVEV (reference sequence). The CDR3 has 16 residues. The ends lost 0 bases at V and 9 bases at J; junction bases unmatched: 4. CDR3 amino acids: CASSLSLGLAGAEQFF. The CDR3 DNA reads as TGTGCCAGCAGTTTATCGCTGGGACTAGCGGGAGCTGAGCAGTTCTTC.